This T cell receptor beta chain is drawn from a study of shared clonotypes between healthy human individuals. Clones were read by immunoSEQ multiplex PCR, and TCRdb kept only the in-frame ones, dropping some. The top ten clones hold under 30% of a sample with approximately 810,000 clones, about 92% of them seen once. The ends were cut back, 8 bases at V and 4 bases at J, with 11 bases in the middle. The CDR3 has 12 amino acids. Germline values: CDR1 MNHEY, CDR2 SVGAGI. Naive CD8 cells comprised CD45RO-negative, CCR7-positively selected cells, excluding terminally differentiated effector memory CD45RA+ cells.

The chain carries TRBV6-5 and TRBJ1-1, with a possible D match to TRBD1 (5 bases). Sequenced input: naive CD8+ T cells sorted from blood. This sequence was found in a man aged 30 to 39 in good health. The CDR3 here is CASGPGPTEAFF. The CDR3 region has the DNA TGTGCCAGCGGCCCGGGGCCCACTGAAGCTTTCTTT.